The rows below give T cell receptor beta chains drawn from one sample of a study of Graves' ophthalmopathy and Graves' hyperthyroidism. TCRdb passed the multiplex PCR reads through MiXCR, listing each CDR3 protein once. The sample consists of more than 300,000 distinct CDR3 sequences, 15% of them appearing once. Sequencing was carried out using peripheral blood. The receptor set was obtained from a woman between 18 and 29 years old with stable Graves' hyperthyroidism. CDR3s include the opening cysteine and the closing phenylalanine or tryptophan. D genes are given only for firm matches. Clone size is shown for a subset of rows, as once, few, many or a class of expanded clone.

V	size	J	D	CDR3	DNA
TRBV27	many	TRBJ2-7	-	CASRPRTTAYEQYF	TGTGCCAGCAGACCCCGGACAACCGCCTACGAGCAGTACTTC
TRBV9	many	TRBJ2-5	-	CASSVEAGQAMETQYF	TGTGCCAGCAGCGTAGAAGCGGGACAGGCAATGGAGACCCAGTACTTC
TRBV2	many	TRBJ2-7	-	CASSGVYEQYF	TGTGCCAGCTCGGGTGTCTACGAGCAGTACTTC
TRBV25-1	many	TRBJ2-5	TRBD1	CASSGTGVRGRETQYF	TGTGCCAGCAGTGGGACAGGGGTTCGGGGCAGGGAGACCCAGTACTTC
TRBV5-5	many	TRBJ1-2	-	CASSFPWHYGYTF	TGTGCCAGTTCCTTCCCCTGGCACTATGGCTACACCTTC
TRBV28	many	TRBJ1-2	-	CASSPVPTTVSNYGYTF	TGTGCCAGCAGCCCCGTCCCGACGACAGTTTCCAACTATGGCTACACCTTC
TRBV7-9	-	TRBJ2-7	-	CASSLEDYEQYF	TGTGCCAGCAGCCTAGAGGACTACGAGCAGTACTTC
TRBV15	many	TRBJ2-7	-	CATSRVGGMSYEQYF	TGTGCCACCAGCAGAGTCGGCGGGATGTCCTACGAGCAGTACTTC
TRBV4-1	few	TRBJ1-1	TRBD1	CASSQADRGGLKTEAFF	TGCGCCAGCAGCCAGGCAGACAGGGGGGGGCTAAAGACTGAAGCTTTCTTT
TRBV6-5	-	TRBJ1-1	-	CASSYTATEAFF	TGTGCCAGCAGTTACACCGCCACTGAAGCTTTCTTT
TRBV12-3/TRBV12-4	many	TRBJ1-1	-	CASTPHSLGDAFF	TGTGCCAGCACTCCTCATAGTTTGGGGGATGCTTTCTTT
TRBV7-9	many	TRBJ1-1	-	CASSLLDNTEAFF	TGTGCCAGCAGCTTGTTGGATAACACTGAAGCTTTCTTT
TRBV11-2	many	TRBJ1-6	-	CASSLGGWGGSSYNSPLHF	TGTGCCAGCAGCTTAGGAGGTTGGGGGGGAAGCTCCTATAATTCACCCCTCCACTTT
TRBV4-1	-	TRBJ1-2	-	CASSQDDGDKGGYTF	TGCGCCAGCAGCCAAGACGACGGGGACAAAGGGGGCTACACCTTC
TRBV6-5	many	TRBJ1-2	-	CASSPSVAGWNYGYTF	TGTGCCAGCAGCCCCTCGGTAGCGGGGTGGAACTATGGCTACACCTTC
TRBV2	many	TRBJ1-1	-	CASSESVNTEAFF	TGTGCCAGCAGTGAGTCGGTTAACACTGAAGCTTTCTTT